These 2 T cell receptor beta chains share one sample of origin, sequenced in a study of blood T cell repertoires in COVID-19. The assay was immunoSEQ multiplex PCR, and TCRdb's table has in-frame clones only and misses some. The table has about 55,000 clones, about four fifths seen once. Sequenced sample: peripheral blood. The receptors here all came from a human donor in a cohort sampled during active or convalescent COVID-19.

This sequence joins TRBV20-1 and TRBJ1-3; 7 bases line up with TRBD1. Germline V gene sequence: CDR1 DFQATT, CDR2 SNEGSKA (reference sequence). The CDR3 runs to 15 residues. J gave up 0 bases and V 3 bases, and 5 bases lay outside the gene matches. CDR3 bases: TGCAGTGCTAGTAACAGGGGATCCTCTGGAAACACCATATATTTT. Protein sequence: CSASNRGSSGNTIYF.

This clone was seen a single time. This chain joins TRBV3-1 (or the pseudogene TRBV3-2) and TRBJ2-5, with TRBD1 as a possible D gene (6 bases). This CDR3 is 13 amino acids long. V was shortened by 1 base and J by 4 bases, with 7 bases between the two germline ends. Germline V gene lookup returns CDR1 LGHDT and CDR2 YNNKEL (reference sequence). In nucleotides, the CDR3 is TGTGCCAGCAGCCAAGTCAGGGGAGAGACCCAGTACTTC. Its translation is CASSQVRGETQYF.